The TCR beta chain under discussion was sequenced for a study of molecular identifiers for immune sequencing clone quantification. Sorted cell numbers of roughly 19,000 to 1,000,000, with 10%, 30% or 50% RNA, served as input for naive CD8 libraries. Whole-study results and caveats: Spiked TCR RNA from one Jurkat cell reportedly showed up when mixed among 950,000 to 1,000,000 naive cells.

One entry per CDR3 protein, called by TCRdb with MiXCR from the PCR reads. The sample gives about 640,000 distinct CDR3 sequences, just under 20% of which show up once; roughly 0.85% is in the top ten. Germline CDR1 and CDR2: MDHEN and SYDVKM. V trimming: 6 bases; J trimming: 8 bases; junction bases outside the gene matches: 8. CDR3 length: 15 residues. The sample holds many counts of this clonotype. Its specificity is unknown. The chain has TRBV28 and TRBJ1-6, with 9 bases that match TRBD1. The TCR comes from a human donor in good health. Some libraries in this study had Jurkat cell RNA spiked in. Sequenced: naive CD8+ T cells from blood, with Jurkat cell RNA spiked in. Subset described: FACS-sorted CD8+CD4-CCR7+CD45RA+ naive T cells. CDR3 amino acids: CASSLDRGYDSPLHF. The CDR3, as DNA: TGTGCCAGCAGCCTGGACAGGGGTTATGATTCACCCCTCCACTTT.